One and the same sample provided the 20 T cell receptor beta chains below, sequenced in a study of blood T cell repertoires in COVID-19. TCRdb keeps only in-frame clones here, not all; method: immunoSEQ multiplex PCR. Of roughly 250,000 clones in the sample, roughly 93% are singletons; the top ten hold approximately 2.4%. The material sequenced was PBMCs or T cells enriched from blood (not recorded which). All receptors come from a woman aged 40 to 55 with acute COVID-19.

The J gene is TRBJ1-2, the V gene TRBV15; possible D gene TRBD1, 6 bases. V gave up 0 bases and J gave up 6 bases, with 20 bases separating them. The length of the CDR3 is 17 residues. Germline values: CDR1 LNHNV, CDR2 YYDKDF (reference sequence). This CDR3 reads CATSRDRVFRDNHGYTF. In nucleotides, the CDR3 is TGTGCCACCAGCAGAGATCGGGTTTTCCGGGACAACCATGGCTACACCTTC.

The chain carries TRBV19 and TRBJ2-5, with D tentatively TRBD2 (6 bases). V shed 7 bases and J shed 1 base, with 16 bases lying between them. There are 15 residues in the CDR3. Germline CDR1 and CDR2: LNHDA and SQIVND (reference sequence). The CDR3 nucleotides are TGTGCCAGTAAGGCGGGGCAGGCCGGCCAAGAGACCCAGTACTTC. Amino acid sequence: CASKAGQAGQETQYF. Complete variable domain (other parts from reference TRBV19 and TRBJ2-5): DGGITQSPKYLFRKEGQNVTLSCEQNLNHDAMYWYRQDPGQGLRLIYYSQIVNDFQKGDIAEGYSVSREKKESFPLTVTSAQKNPTAFYLCASKAGQAGQETQYFGPGTRLLVL.

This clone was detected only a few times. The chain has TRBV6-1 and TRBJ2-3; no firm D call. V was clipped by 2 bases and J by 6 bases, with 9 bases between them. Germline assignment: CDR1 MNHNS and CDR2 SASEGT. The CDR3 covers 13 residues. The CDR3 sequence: CASSESWRDTQYF. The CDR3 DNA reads TGTGCCAGCAGTGAATCGTGGCGGGATACGCAGTATTTT.

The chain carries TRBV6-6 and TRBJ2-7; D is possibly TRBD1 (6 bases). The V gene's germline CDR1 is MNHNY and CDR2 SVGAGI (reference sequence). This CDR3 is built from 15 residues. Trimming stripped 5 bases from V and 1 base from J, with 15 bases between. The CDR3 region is CASSTQGRSSYEQYF. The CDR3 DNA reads TGTGCCAGCAGTACCCAGGGGCGCTCGTCCTACGAGCAGTACTTC.

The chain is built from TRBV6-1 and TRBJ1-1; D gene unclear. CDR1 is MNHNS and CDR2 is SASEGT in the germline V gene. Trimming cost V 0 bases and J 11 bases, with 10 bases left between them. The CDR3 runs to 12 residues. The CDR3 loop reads CASSEAQINAFF. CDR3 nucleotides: TGTGCCAGCAGTGAAGCCCAGATTAATGCTTTCTTT.

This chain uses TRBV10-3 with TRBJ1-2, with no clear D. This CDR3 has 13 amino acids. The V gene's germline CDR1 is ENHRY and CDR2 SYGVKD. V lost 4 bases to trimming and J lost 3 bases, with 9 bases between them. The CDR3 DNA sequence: TGTGCCATCAGTGGCCAGTCTGACTATGGCTACACCTTC. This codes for CAISGQSDYGYTF.

The CDR3 region is CASSPTGRNEKLFF. CDR3 DNA: TGTGCCAGCAGCCCGACAGGGAGGAATGAAAAACTGTTTTTT. The chain uses TRBV7-2 and TRBJ1-4; TRBD1 matches 7 bases. The CDR3 runs to 14 residues. The germline gives CDR1 SGHTA, CDR2 FQGNSA. Germline trimming cut 5 bases from V and 5 bases from J; bases unmatched to any gene: 5.

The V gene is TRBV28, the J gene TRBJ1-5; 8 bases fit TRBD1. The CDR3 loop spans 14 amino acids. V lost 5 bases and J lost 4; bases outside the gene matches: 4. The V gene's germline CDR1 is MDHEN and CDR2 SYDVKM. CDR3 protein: CASSQDRVNQPQHF. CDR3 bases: TGTGCCAGCAGTCAGGACAGGGTAAATCAGCCCCAGCATTTT.

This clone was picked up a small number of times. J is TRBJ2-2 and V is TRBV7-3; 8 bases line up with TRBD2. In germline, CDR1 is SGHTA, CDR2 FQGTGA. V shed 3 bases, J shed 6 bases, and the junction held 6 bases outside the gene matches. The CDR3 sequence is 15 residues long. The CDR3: CASSLGTRFAGELFF. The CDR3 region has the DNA TGTGCCAGCAGCTTGGGGACTAGATTCGCCGGGGAGCTGTTTTTT.

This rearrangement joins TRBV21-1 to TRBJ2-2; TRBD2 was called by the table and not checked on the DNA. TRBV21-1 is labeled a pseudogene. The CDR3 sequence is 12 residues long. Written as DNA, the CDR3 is TGTGCCAGCAGCACGGGAGGCCGGGAGCTGTTTTTT. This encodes CASSTGGRELFF.

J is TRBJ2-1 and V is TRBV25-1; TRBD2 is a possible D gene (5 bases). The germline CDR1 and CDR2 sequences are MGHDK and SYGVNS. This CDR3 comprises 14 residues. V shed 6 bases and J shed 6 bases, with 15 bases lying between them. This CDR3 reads CASSHPGLVNEQFF. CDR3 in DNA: TGTGCCAGCAGCCACCCGGGGTTGGTCAATGAGCAGTTCTTC.

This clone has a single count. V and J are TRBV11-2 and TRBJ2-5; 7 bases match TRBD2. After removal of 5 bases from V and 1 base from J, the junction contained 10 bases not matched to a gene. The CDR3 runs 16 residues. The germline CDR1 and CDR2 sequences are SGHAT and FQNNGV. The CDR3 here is CASSIAGRGTQETQYF. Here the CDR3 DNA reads TGTGCCAGCAGCATTGCGGGGCGGGGGACCCAAGAGACCCAGTACTTC.

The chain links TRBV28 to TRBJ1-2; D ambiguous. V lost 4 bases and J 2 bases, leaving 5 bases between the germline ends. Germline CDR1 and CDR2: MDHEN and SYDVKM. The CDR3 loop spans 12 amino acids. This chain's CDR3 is CASSYQNYGYTF. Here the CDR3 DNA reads TGTGCCAGCAGTTATCAAAACTATGGCTACACCTTC.

The CDR3 protein is CASSLWGGSPLHF. CDR3 sequence (DNA): TGCGCCAGCAGCTTATGGGGGGGCTCACCCCTCCACTTT. The chain recombines TRBV5-1 with TRBJ1-6; perhaps TRBD1 as D (6 bases). CDR1 and CDR2 from the germline V gene are SGHRS and YFSETQ. CDR3 length equals 13 residues. V lost 2 bases and J 10 bases, leaving 10 bases between the germline ends.

The CDR3 loop reads CASSIRQGVFDGYTF. The CDR3 bases are TGTGCCAGTAGTATCCGACAGGGGGTCTTCGATGGCTACACCTTC. The chain links TRBV19 to TRBJ1-2, with 9 bases identical to TRBD1. Germline loops: CDR1 LNHDA, CDR2 SQIVND (reference sequence). J gave up 6 bases and V 3 bases, and 8 bases lay outside the gene matches. The CDR3 spans 15 residues. The whole variable domain, filled in from reference TRBV19 and TRBJ1-2, reads DGGITQSPKYLFRKEGQNVTLSCEQNLNHDAMYWYRQDPGQGLRLIYYSQIVNDFQKGDIAEGYSVSREKKESFPLTVTSAQKNPTAFYLCASSIRQGVFDGYTFGSGTRLTVV.

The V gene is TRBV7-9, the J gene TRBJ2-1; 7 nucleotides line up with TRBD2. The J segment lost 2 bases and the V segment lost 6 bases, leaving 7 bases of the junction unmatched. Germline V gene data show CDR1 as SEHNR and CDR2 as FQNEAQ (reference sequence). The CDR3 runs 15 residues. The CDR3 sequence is CASSSGTIPYNEQFF. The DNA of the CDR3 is TGTGCCAGCAGTTCCGGGACTATCCCCTACAATGAGCAGTTCTTC. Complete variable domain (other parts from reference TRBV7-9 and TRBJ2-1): DTGVSQNPRHKITKRGQNVTFRCDPISEHNRLYWYRQTLGQGPEFLTYFQNEAQLEKSRLLSDRFSAERPKGSFSTLEIQRTEQGDSAMYLCASSSGTIPYNEQFFGPGTRLTVL.

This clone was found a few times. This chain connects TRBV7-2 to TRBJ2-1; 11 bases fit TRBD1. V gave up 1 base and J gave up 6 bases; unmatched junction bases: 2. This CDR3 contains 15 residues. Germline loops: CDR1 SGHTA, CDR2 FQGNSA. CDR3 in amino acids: CASSLGGQGANEQFF. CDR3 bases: TGTGCCAGCAGCTTAGGTGGACAGGGGGCCAATGAGCAGTTCTTC.

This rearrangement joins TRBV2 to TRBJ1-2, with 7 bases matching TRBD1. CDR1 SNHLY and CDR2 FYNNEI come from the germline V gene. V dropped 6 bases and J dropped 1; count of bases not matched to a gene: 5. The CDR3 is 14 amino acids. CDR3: CASRGQRFNYGYTF. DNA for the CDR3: TGTGCCAGCAGGGGACAGAGATTTAACTATGGCTACACCTTC.

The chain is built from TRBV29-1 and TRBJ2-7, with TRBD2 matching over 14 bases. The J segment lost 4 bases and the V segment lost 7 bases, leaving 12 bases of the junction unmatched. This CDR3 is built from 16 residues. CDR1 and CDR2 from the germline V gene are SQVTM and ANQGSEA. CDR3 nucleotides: TGCAGCGCCGGAACCGGGACTAGCGGGAGCGGGTACGAGCAGTACTTC. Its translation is CSAGTGTSGSGYEQYF.

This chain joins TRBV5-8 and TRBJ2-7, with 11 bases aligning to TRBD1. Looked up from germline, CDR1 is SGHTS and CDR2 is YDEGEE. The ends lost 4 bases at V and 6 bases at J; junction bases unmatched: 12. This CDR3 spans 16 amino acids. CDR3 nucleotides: TGTGCCAGCAGCCGCCGGGACAGGGGGATGTTAGGCGAGCAGTACTTC. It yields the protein CASSRRDRGMLGEQYF.